The 8 T cell receptor beta chains listed next were all sequenced from one sample in a study of early T cells in non-severe SARS-CoV-2 infection. MiXCR was run by TCRdb on the 5' RACE reads, yielding one entry per CDR3 protein. The sample has some 27,000 distinct CDR3 sequences, about 4.7% seen once; the top ten hold 10%. The specimen sequenced was whole blood. These TCRs come from an adult who was a healthcare worker with PCR-confirmed SARS-CoV-2 infection or an uninfected control (not recorded which).

This clonotype was found many times. The chain is built from TRBV11-2 and TRBJ2-5, with unresolved D. Germline V gene lookup returns CDR1 SGHAT and CDR2 FQNNGV. This CDR3 is 15 amino acids long. V was clipped by 2 bases and J by 0 bases, with 10 bases between them. CDR3 loop: CASSLRVGDQETQYF. CDR3 DNA: TGTGCCAGCAGCTTAAGGGTGGGCGACCAAGAGACCCAGTACTTC.

This clonotype was detected ten times or more. The V gene is TRBV28, the J gene TRBJ2-7, with D unresolved. The length of the CDR3 is 15 residues. The V end was cut by 2 bases, the J end by 4 bases, with 15 bases between. CDR1 is MDHEN, CDR2 SYDVKM, per germline. Here the CDR3 reads CASSLKGLRVYEQYF. CDR3 coding DNA: TGTGCCAGCAGTTTAAAGGGCCTTCGCGTATACGAGCAGTACTTC.

This clonotype was counted ten times or more. The chain uses TRBV6-1 and TRBJ1-3; D is undetermined. V was pared by 4 bases and J by 1 base, with 8 bases between. Germline loops: CDR1 MNHNS, CDR2 SASEGT. This CDR3 is built from 14 residues. Here the CDR3 reads CASSVAVSGNTIYF. CDR3 in DNA: TGTGCCAGCAGTGTTGCCGTTTCTGGAAACACCATATATTTT.

The chain uses TRBV6-2 or TRBV6-3 and TRBJ2-1, with 9 bases matching TRBD2. With 0 bases clipped from V and 5 bases from J, the junction kept 2 bases outside the gene matches. The germline V gene encodes CDR1 MNHEY and CDR2 SVGEGT. CDR3 length equals 15 residues. As DNA, the CDR3 is TGTGCCAGCAGTTACTCCAGACTAGCGGACAATGAGCAGTTCTTC. This gives the protein CASSYSRLADNEQFF.

This clonotype showed up just a few times. The gene calls are TRBV20-1 and TRBJ2-1; TRBD2 aligns across 7 bases. The germline V gene has CDR1 DFQATT and CDR2 SNEGSKA (reference sequence). The CDR3 contains 16 residues. Germline trimming cut 0 bases from V and 5 bases from J; bases unmatched to any gene: 10. The CDR3 reads CSARDAGLAAHNEQFF. CDR3 DNA sequence: TGCAGTGCTAGAGACGCAGGCCTAGCGGCTCACAATGAGCAGTTCTTC.

This clonotype occurred a few times. The chain employs TRBV20-1 and TRBJ2-1; D gene unclear. V was trimmed by 2 bases and J by 3 bases, leaving 14 bases between them. The germline V gene has CDR1 DFQATT and CDR2 SNEGSKA (reference sequence). CDR3 length: 15 amino acids. CDR3: CSARPLASHYNEQFF. Written as DNA, the CDR3 is TGCAGTGCTAGACCCCTGGCGAGCCACTACAATGAGCAGTTCTTC.

This clonotype was seen many times. The chain carries TRBV18 and TRBJ1-6; D ambiguous. The ends were cut back, 3 bases at V and 7 bases at J, with 7 bases in the middle. Germline CDR1 reads KGHSH; CDR2 reads LQKENI. The length of the CDR3 is 13 residues. The CDR3 loop is CASSPSQNSPLHF. The CDR3 DNA reads as TGTGCCAGCTCACCTTCACAGAATTCACCCCTCCACTTT.

This rearrangement joins TRBV7-2 to TRBJ2-7, with D unclear. CDR1 and CDR2 (germline): SGHTA, FQGNSA. The CDR3 is 14 residues long. V dropped 5 bases and J dropped 3 bases, with 14 bases sitting between them. The CDR3: CASSRRFEFYEQYF. CDR3 in DNA: TGTGCCAGCAGCCGACGATTCGAATTCTACGAGCAGTACTTC.